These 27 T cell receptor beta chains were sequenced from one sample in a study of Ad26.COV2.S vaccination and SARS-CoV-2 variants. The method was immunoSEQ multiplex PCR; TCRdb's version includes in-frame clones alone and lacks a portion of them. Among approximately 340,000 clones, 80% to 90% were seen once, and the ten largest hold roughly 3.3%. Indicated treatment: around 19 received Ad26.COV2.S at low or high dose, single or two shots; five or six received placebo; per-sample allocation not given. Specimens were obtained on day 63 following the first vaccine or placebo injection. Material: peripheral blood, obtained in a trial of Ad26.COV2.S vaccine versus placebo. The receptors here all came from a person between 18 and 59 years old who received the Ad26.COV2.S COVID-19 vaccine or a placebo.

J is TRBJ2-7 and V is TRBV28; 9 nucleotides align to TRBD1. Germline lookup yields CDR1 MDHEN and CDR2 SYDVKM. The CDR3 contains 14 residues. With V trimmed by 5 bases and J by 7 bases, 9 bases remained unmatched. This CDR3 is CASSLNPTGGEQYF. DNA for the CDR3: TGTGCCAGCAGTCTTAACCCGACAGGGGGAGAGCAGTACTTC.

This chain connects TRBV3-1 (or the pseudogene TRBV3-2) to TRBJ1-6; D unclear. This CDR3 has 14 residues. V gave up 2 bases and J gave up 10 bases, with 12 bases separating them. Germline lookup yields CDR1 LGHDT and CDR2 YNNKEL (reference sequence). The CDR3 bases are TGTGCCAGCAGCCAAAGGGAAAGGAGATCACCCCTCCACTTT. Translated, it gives CASSQRERRSPLHF.

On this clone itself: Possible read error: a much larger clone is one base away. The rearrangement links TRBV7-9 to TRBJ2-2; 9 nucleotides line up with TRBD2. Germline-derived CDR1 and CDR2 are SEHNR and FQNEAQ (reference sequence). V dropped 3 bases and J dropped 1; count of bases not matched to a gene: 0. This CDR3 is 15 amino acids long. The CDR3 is CASSFSGGNTGELFF. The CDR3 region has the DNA TGTGCCAGCAGCTTTAGCGGGGGGAACACCGGGGAGCTGTTTTTT.

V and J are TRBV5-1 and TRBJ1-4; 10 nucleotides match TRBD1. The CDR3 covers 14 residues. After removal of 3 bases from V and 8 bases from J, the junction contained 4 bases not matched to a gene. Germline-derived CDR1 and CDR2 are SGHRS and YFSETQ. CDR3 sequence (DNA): TGCGCCAGCAGCTCCGGGACAGGGGTCGAAAAACTGTTTTTT. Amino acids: CASSSGTGVEKLFF.

CDR3 sequence: CASSYHTTRGEETQYF. CDR3 in DNA: TGTGCCAGCAGTTACCACACGACCCGAGGGGAAGAGACCCAGTACTTC. The chain couples TRBV6-6 to TRBJ2-5, with D perhaps TRBD1 or TRBD2 (5 bases each). CDR1 is MNHNY and CDR2 is SVGAGI in the germline V gene (reference sequence). CDR3 length: 16 amino acids. V was shortened by 2 bases and J by 3 bases, with 16 bases between the two germline ends.

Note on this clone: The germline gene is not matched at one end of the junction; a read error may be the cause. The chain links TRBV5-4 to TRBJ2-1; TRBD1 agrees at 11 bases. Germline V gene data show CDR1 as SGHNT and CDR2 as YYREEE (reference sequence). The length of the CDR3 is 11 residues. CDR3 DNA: TGTGCCGTCAGCTGGGACAGGGGGATGATCTTC. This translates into CAVSWDRGMIF.

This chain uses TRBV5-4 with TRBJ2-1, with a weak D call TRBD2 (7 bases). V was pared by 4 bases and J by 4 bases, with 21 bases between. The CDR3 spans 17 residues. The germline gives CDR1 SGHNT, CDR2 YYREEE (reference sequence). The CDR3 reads CASSPGGPAGSYNEQFF. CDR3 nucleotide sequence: TGTGCCAGCAGCCCCGGGGGCCCAGCGGGATCTTACAATGAGCAGTTCTTC.

The DNA of the CDR3 is TGTGCCAGCAGCAGAATAAACAGGGGGGGGAACTATGGCTACACCTTC. It yields the protein CASSRINRGGNYGYTF. The J gene is TRBJ1-2, the V gene TRBV21-1; the table calls TRBD1, which could not be checked here. TRBV21-1 is described as a pseudogene. The CDR3 is made up of 16 amino acids.

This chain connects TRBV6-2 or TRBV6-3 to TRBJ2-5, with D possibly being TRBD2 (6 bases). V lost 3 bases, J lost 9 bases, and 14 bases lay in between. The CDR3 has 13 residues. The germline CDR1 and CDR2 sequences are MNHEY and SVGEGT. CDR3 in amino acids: CASSYSGVASQYF. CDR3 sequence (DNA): TGTGCCAGCAGTTATTCGGGGGTCGCGTCCCAGTACTTC.

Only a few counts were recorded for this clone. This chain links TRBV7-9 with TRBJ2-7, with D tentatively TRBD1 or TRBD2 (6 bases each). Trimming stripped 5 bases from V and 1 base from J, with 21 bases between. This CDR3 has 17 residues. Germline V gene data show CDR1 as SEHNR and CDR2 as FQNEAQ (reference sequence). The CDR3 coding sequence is TGTGCCAGCAGCCCATGGGGCTGGAGGGACACTTCCTACGAGCAGTACTTC. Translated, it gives CASSPWGWRDTSYEQYF.

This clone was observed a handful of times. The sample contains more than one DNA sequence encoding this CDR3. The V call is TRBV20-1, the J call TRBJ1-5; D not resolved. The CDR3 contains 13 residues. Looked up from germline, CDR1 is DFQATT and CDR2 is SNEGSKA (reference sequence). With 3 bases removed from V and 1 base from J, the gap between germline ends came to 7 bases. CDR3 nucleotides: TGCAGTGCTAGTGTGGGGAGCAATCAGCCCCAGCATTTT. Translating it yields CSASVGSNQPQHF.

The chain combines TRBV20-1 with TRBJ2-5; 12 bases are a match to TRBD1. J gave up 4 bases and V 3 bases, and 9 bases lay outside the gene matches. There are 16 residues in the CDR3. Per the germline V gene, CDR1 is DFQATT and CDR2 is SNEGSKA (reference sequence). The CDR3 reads CSASPLGTGGGETQYF. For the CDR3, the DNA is TGCAGTGCTAGTCCGCTGGGGACAGGGGGCGGAGAGACCCAGTACTTC.

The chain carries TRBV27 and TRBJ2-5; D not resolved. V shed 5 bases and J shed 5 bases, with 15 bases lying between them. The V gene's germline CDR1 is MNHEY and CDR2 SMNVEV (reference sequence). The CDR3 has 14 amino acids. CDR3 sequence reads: CASSPWASEETQYF. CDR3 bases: TGTGCCAGCAGTCCATGGGCTTCGGAGGAGACCCAGTACTTC.

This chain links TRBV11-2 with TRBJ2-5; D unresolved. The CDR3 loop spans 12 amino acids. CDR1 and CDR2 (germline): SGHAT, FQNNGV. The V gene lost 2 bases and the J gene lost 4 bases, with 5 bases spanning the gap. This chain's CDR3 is CASSLLPETQYF. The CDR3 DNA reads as TGTGCCAGCAGCTTACTCCCAGAGACCCAGTACTTC.

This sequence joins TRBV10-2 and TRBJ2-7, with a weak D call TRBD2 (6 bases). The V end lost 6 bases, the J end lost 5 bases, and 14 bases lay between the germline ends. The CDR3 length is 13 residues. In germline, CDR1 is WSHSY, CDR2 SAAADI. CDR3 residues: CASSGTAGNEQYF. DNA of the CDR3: TGCGCCAGCAGCGGCACCGCGGGGAACGAGCAGTACTTC.

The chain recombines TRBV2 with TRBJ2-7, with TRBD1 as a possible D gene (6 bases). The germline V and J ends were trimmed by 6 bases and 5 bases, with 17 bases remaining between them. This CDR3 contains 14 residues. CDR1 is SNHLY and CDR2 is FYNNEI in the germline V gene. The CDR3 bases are TGTGCCAGCAGGGGGGACACTGGGAGAGACGAGCAGTACTTC. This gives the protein CASRGDTGRDEQYF. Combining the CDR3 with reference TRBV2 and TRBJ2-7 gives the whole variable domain EPEVTQTPSHQVTQMGQEVILRCVPISNHLYFYWYRQILGQKVEFLVSFYNNEISEKSEIFDDQFSVERPDGSNFTLKIRSTKLEDSAMYFCASRGDTGRDEQYFGPGTRLTVT.

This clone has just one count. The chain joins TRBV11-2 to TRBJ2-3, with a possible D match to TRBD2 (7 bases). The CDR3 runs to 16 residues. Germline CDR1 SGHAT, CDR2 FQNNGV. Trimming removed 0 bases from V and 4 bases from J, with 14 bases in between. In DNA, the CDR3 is TGTGCCAGCAGCTTAGAGTGGGGGGGCAAATCAGATACGCAGTATTTT. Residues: CASSLEWGGKSDTQYF.

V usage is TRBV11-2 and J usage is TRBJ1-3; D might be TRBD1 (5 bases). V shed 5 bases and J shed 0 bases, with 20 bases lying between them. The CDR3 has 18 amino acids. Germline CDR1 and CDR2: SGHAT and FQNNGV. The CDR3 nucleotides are TGTGCCAGCAGCACGAAACCTAGGGACGGATTCTCTGGAAACACCATATATTTT. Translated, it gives CASSTKPRDGFSGNTIYF.

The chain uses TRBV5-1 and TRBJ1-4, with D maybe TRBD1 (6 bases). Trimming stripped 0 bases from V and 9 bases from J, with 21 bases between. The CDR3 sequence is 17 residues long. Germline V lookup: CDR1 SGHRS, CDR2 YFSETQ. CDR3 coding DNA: TGCGCCAGCAGCTTGGTGGGGACAACTCCCGGTGCTCAAAAACTGTTTTTT. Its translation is CASSLVGTTPGAQKLFF.

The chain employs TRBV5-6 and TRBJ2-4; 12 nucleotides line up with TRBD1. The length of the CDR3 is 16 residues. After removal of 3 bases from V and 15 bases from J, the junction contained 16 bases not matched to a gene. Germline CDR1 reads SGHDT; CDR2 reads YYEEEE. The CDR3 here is CASSSGTGGFLSFGYF. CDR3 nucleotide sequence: TGTGCCAGCAGCTCCGGGACAGGGGGCTTCCTGAGCTTTGGGTACTTC.

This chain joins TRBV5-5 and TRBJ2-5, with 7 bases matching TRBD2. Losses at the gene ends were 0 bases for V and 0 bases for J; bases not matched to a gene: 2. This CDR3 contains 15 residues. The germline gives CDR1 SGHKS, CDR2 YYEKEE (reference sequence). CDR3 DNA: TGTGCCAGCAGCTTGGATGGGACTAACCAAGAGACCCAGTACTTC. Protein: CASSLDGTNQETQYF.

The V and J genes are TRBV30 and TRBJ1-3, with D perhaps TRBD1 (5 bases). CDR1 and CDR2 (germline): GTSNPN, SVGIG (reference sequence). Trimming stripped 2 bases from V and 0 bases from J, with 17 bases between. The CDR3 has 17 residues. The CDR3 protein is CAWSTAGRLSSGNTIYF. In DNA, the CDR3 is TGTGCCTGGAGTACGGCAGGGAGGTTGAGCTCTGGAAACACCATATATTTT.

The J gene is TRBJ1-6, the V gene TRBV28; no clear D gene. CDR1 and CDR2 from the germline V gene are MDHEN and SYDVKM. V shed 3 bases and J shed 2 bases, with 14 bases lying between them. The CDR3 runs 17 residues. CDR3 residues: CASSFGERVTYNSPLHF. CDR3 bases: TGTGCCAGCAGTTTCGGTGAACGGGTCACCTATAATTCACCCCTCCACTTT.

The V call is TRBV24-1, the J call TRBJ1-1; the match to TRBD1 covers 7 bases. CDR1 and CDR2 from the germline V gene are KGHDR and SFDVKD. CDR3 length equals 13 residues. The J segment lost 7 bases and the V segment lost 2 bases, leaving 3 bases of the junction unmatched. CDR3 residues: CATSDSGGGEAFF. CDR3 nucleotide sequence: TGTGCCACCAGTGATTCAGGGGGGGGTGAAGCTTTCTTT.

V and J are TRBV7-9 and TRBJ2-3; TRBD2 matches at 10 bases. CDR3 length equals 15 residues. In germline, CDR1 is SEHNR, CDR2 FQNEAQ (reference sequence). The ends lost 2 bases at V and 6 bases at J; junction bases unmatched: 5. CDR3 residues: CASSLPGLASDTQYF. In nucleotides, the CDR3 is TGTGCCAGCAGCTTACCGGGACTAGCGTCCGATACGCAGTATTTT.

CDR3 in DNA: TGTGCCACCAGCAGGGACAGTTTCTACGAGCAGTACTTC. Its translation is CATSRDSFYEQYF. V gene TRBV15 combines with J gene TRBJ2-7, with a weak D call TRBD1 (6 bases). The CDR3 is 13 amino acids. In germline, CDR1 is LNHNV, CDR2 YYDKDF (reference sequence). The germline V and J ends were trimmed by 3 bases and 3 bases, with 9 bases remaining between them. The whole variable domain, remainder taken from reference TRBV15 and TRBJ2-7, is DAMVIQNPRYQVTQFGKPVTLSCSQTLNHNVMYWYQQKSSQAPKLLFHYYDKDFNNEADTPDNFQSRRPNTSFCFLDIRSPGLGDTAMYLCATSRDSFYEQYFGPGTRLTVT.

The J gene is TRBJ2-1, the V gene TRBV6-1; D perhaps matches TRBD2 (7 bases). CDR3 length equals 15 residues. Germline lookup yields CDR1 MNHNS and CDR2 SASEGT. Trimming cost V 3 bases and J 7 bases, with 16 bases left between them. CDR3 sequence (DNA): TGTGCCAGCAGTGACCCCCAGGGGAGGGGGAATGAGCAGTTCTTC. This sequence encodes CASSDPQGRGNEQFF.